A selection of T cell receptor beta chains follows, all from one sample in a study of cytomegalovirus exposure and HLA in healthy donors. The data were produced by immunoSEQ multiplex PCR, yet TCRdb's version contains in-frame clones alone and is incomplete. The data contain 150,000 to 200,000 clones, 70% to 80% of them singletons. The sequenced sample was PBMCs. The receptors were gathered from a man aged 18 to 30 in good health and CMV-seronegative. The CDR3 runs from the conserved cysteine through the conserved F or W. The order of the fields is J gene, D gene, clone size, V gene, CDR3 DNA, CDR3 protein. D genes are given only for firm matches. The size entry is marked missing in some rows and otherwise reads once, few, many or a size class.

J: TRBJ1-1
D: .
size: .
V: TRBV29-1
DNA: TGCAGCGTGGGGGGGATGACTAGCACTGAAGCTTTCTTT
CDR3: CSVGGMTSTEAFF

J: TRBJ2-2
D: TRBD1
size: .
V: TRBV5-6
DNA: TGTGCCAGCAGCTTGGACCGACAGGGCGACACCGGGGAGCTGTTTTTT
CDR3: CASSLDRQGDTGELFF

J: TRBJ2-7
D: .
size: .
V: TRBV18
DNA: TGTGCCAGCTCACCAACATCAGGGGAGCAGTACTTC
CDR3: CASSPTSGEQYF

J: TRBJ1-1
D: .
size: .
V: TRBV28
DNA: TGTGCCAGCAGTTTACTAGGCGCTCAAACTGAAGCTTTCTTT
CDR3: CASSLLGAQTEAFF

J: TRBJ2-1
D: TRBD1
size: .
V: TRBV28
DNA: TGTGCCAGCAGTTCAGACAGGGTAAAGTTCTTC
CDR3: CASSSDRVKFF

J: TRBJ2-2
D: TRBD1
size: .
V: TRBV7-2
DNA: TGTGCCAGCAGCCCGACAGGGTTCAACACCGGGGAGCTGTTTTTT
CDR3: CASSPTGFNTGELFF

J: TRBJ1-4
D: .
size: .
V: TRBV7-9
DNA: TGTGCCAGCAGCTTAGGACAGTCAGCAACTAATGAAAAACTGTTTTTT
CDR3: CASSLGQSATNEKLFF

J: TRBJ1-2
D: TRBD1
size: .
V: TRBV5-1
DNA: TGCGCCAGCAGCCGACAGGGGGCAGGAATTGAAAGCTATGGCTACACCTTC
CDR3: CASSRQGAGIESYGYTF

J: TRBJ2-3
D: .
size: .
V: TRBV6-5
DNA: TGTGCCAGCAGTTACTTTGGACATACCGCAGATACGCAGTATTTT
CDR3: CASSYFGHTADTQYF

J: TRBJ2-2
D: .
size: .
V: TRBV19
DNA: TGTGCCAGTAGTATAAGACTGCACACCGGGGAGCTGTTTTTT
CDR3: CASSIRLHTGELFF

J: TRBJ2-7
D: .
size: .
V: TRBV29-1
DNA: TGCAGCGTTGAGGTGCAGGCCTACGAGCAGTACTTC
CDR3: CSVEVQAYEQYF

J: TRBJ1-2
D: .
size: .
V: TRBV29-1
DNA: TGCAGCGTTGAAGAAGGGGGTTCTGGGTATGGCTACACCTTC
CDR3: CSVEEGGSGYGYTF

J: TRBJ2-7
D: TRBD1
size: .
V: TRBV10-2
DNA: TGCGCCAGCAGGGGACAGGGATCCTACGAGCAGTACTTC
CDR3: CASRGQGSYEQYF

J: TRBJ1-5
D: TRBD1
size: .
V: TRBV27
DNA: TGTGCCAGCAGTTTGAGGACAGGGGCAGGGGACAATCAGCCCCAGCATTTT
CDR3: CASSLRTGAGDNQPQHF

J: TRBJ2-2
D: TRBD1
size: .
V: TRBV7-9
DNA: TGTGCCACCCCGGGACAGGGGGCCGGGGAGCTGTTTTTT
CDR3: CATPGQGAGELFF

J: TRBJ1-6
D: TRBD1
size: few
V: TRBV7-9
DNA: TGTGCCAGCAGCTCCACGTCCGGGACAGGGAATTCACCCCTCCACTTT
CDR3: CASSSTSGTGNSPLHF

J: TRBJ2-1
D: .
size: .
V: TRBV18
DNA: TGTGCCAGCTCACCCCCGGGACAAATGTACAATGAGCAGTTCTTC
CDR3: CASSPPGQMYNEQFF

J: TRBJ2-3
D: .
size: once
V: TRBV6-4
DNA: TGTGCCAGCAGCCCCAGGGTCACAGATACGCAGTATTTT
CDR3: CASSPRVTDTQYF

J: TRBJ2-7
D: .
size: few
V: TRBV6-5
DNA: TGTGCCAGCAGTTACCCCGGGAGTAGCTACGAGCAGTACTTC
CDR3: CASSYPGSSYEQYF

J: TRBJ2-5
D: .
size: .
V: TRBV5-1
DNA: TGCGCCAGCAGCTTGGAAAGTCGGGAAGGTGAGACCCAGTACTTC
CDR3: CASSLESREGETQYF

J: TRBJ1-2
D: .
size: .
V: TRBV7-9
DNA: TGTGCCAGCAGCTTAGAGGGAGCTTTAGCTAACTATGGCTACACCTTC
CDR3: CASSLEGALANYGYTF

J: TRBJ2-7
D: .
size: few
V: TRBV27
DNA: TGTGCCAGCAGTTTATCCCTAGGGAGCTCCTACGAGCAGTACTTC
CDR3: CASSLSLGSSYEQYF

J: TRBJ2-7
D: TRBD1
size: .
V: TRBV14
DNA: TGTGCCAGCAGCCAAGAGAACAGGGGCCGTACCTACGAGCAGTACTTC
CDR3: CASSQENRGRTYEQYF

J: TRBJ2-1
D: TRBD2
size: few
V: TRBV18
DNA: TGTGCCAGCTCACCAAGCGTAAGCGGGAATAATGAGCAGTTCTTC
CDR3: CASSPSVSGNNEQFF

J: TRBJ2-5
D: .
size: .
V: TRBV7-3
DNA: TGTGCCAGCAGCCGGGGGGCCCTTGAGACCCAGTACTTC
CDR3: CASSRGALETQYF

J: TRBJ2-7
D: .
size: .
V: TRBV6-1
DNA: TGTGCCAGCCCTGCATTCAGGGTTGACGAGCAGTACTTC
CDR3: CASPAFRVDEQYF

J: TRBJ1-1
D: .
size: .
V: TRBV28
DNA: TGTGCCAGCAGTTTAGGAGGTGAAACTGAAGCTTTCTTT
CDR3: CASSLGGETEAFF

J: TRBJ2-1
D: .
size: .
V: TRBV5-1
DNA: TGCGCCAGCAATGAATCAGGGGAGGGATTGTACAATGAGCAGTTCTTC
CDR3: CASNESGEGLYNEQFF

J: TRBJ2-2
D: .
size: .
V: TRBV2
DNA: TGTGCCAGCAGGGCGGGACTCCCAAACACCGGGGAGCTGTTTTTT
CDR3: CASRAGLPNTGELFF

J: TRBJ2-1
D: .
size: .
V: TRBV28
DNA: TGTGCCAGCAGTCCCCGTGGGGGGTCCTACAATGAGCAGTTCTTC
CDR3: CASSPRGGSYNEQFF

J: TRBJ2-1
D: .
size: .
V: TRBV5-6
DNA: TGTGCCAGCAGCTTGGGTCAGGGCTCGGATGAGCAGTTCTTC
CDR3: CASSLGQGSDEQFF

J: TRBJ2-7
D: TRBD2
size: .
V: TRBV5-1
DNA: TGCGCCAGCAGCTTGGGGCTAGCGGGAGAAAGCTCCTACGAGCAGTACTTC
CDR3: CASSLGLAGESSYEQYF

J: TRBJ1-2
D: TRBD1
size: .
V: TRBV5-1
DNA: TGCGCCAGCAGCTTGGTGGGACAGGGGACCACTAACTATGGCTACACCTTC
CDR3: CASSLVGQGTTNYGYTF

J: TRBJ1-5
D: .
size: .
V: TRBV30
DNA: TGTGCCTGGAGTTCCCTCTCCTGGGGGGGGAATCAGCCCCAGCATTTT
CDR3: CAWSSLSWGGNQPQHF

J: TRBJ1-2
D: TRBD1
size: .
V: TRBV7-9
DNA: TGTGCCAGCAGCTTAGAACAGGGGTACTCTAACTATGGCTACACCTTC
CDR3: CASSLEQGYSNYGYTF

J: TRBJ1-2
D: .
size: .
V: TRBV10-3
DNA: TGTGCCATCAGTGACGGGGGTCTCGGGGCGGAGAGCTACACCTTC
CDR3: CAISDGGLGAESYTF

J: TRBJ2-7
D: .
size: .
V: TRBV7-9
DNA: TGTGCCAGCAGCCCAGTCGGGGGCGAGCAGTACTTC
CDR3: CASSPVGGEQYF

J: TRBJ2-7
D: TRBD2
size: .
V: TRBV6-5
DNA: TGTGCCAGTGGCGGGGGGAGCTCCTACGAGCAGTACTTC
CDR3: CASGGGSSYEQYF

J: TRBJ1-6
D: TRBD1
size: .
V: TRBV6-4
DNA: TGTGCCAGCAGCTTGGACAGGGGGGGTTCACCCCTCCACTTT
CDR3: CASSLDRGGSPLHF

J: TRBJ2-2
D: TRBD1
size: .
V: TRBV11-2
DNA: TGTGCCAGCAGCTTCCGACGACAGGGGGGCCTCGGGGAGCTGTTTTTT
CDR3: CASSFRRQGGLGELFF

J: TRBJ2-1
D: TRBD1
size: few
V: TRBV2
DNA: TGTGCCAACCGGGACAGGGTTTTCAATGAGCAGTTCTTC
CDR3: CANRDRVFNEQFF

J: TRBJ2-7
D: .
size: few
V: TRBV2
DNA: TGTGCCAGCAGTGTTAGCGTAGCCTACGAGCAGTACTTC
CDR3: CASSVSVAYEQYF

J: TRBJ2-1
D: TRBD1
size: .
V: TRBV6-5
DNA: TGTGCCAGCAGTAGGGACAGGGTTCGCAATGAGCAGTTCTTC
CDR3: CASSRDRVRNEQFF

J: TRBJ2-5
D: TRBD2
size: few
V: TRBV9
DNA: TGTGCCAGCAGCGGGAGAGGGACGGGGGGGCTGGGTGAGACCCAGTACTTC
CDR3: CASSGRGTGGLGETQYF

J: TRBJ2-1
D: TRBD2
size: .
V: TRBV6-5
DNA: TGTGCCAGCAGTTACACGGCTAGCGGTCACAATGAGCAGTTCTTC
CDR3: CASSYTASGHNEQFF

J: TRBJ2-3
D: .
size: .
V: TRBV6-6
DNA: TGTGCCAGCAGTCTCACAGATACGCAGTATTTT
CDR3: CASSLTDTQYF

J: TRBJ1-1
D: TRBD1
size: few
V: TRBV28
DNA: TGTGCCAGCAGTTTAAGGAGTCAGGGGGCGGGAGCTTTCTTT
CDR3: CASSLRSQGAGAFF

J: TRBJ2-1
D: TRBD2
size: .
V: TRBV28
DNA: TGTGCCAGCAGTTGGGTAGCGGGGGGGCCGGGGGAGCAGTTCTTC
CDR3: CASSWVAGGPGEQFF

J: TRBJ2-7
D: .
size: few
V: TRBV12-2
DNA: TGTGCAAGTCGGGGGACTCGAGGGCAGTACTTC
CDR3: CASRGTRGQYF

J: TRBJ1-2
D: .
size: .
V: TRBV6-1
DNA: TGTGCCAGCAGTGCCAACAGCTATGGCTACACCTTC
CDR3: CASSANSYGYTF